This T cell receptor (beta chain) was obtained from a study of control samples from healthy donors and cancer patients. Sequenced by immunoSEQ multiplex PCR; TCRdb stores in-frame clones only, minus some. The data contain 150,000 to 180,000 clones, 85% to 95% of them seen just once; the ten biggest clones take up approximately 6.1%. CDR1 is SGHAT, CDR2 FQNNGV, per germline. V was shortened by 3 bases and J by 0 bases, with 15 bases between the two germline ends. CDR3 size: 17 residues. The rearrangement joins TRBV11-2 to TRBJ1-3; D is perhaps TRBD1 (5 bases). The source is a man aged 35 to 55 in good health. The sample comprised blood. The chain's CDR3 is CASSLWVNTGSGNTIYF. The CDR3 DNA reads TGTGCCAGCAGCTTGTGGGTTAACACAGGCTCTGGAAACACCATATATTTT. Drawing the rest from reference TRBV11-2 and TRBJ1-3, the complete variable domain is EAGVAQSPRYKIIEKRQSVAFWCNPISGHATLYWYQQILGQGPKLLIQFQNNGVVDDSQLPKDRFSAERLKGVDSTLKIQPAKLEDSAVYLCASSLWVNTGSGNTIYFGEGSWLTVV.